This T cell receptor beta chain emerged from a study of identical twins. TCRdb used MiXCR to reprocess the 5' RACE reads, holding one entry per CDR3 protein. The data show about 530,000 distinct CDR3 sequences, with 15% seen just once and roughly 0.42% held by the top ten. There are many counts of this clonotype. The antigen remains unidentified. The CDR3 runs 19 residues. The germline CDR1 and CDR2 sequences are SGHRS and YFSETQ. J gave up 0 bases and V 0 bases, and 8 bases lay outside the gene matches. Findings and limits, study-wide: Where out-of-frame alpha sequences were twin-shared, they showed excess low generation probability. Zero-insertion findings could be partly confounded by invariant cells (MAIT and iNKT cells).

The sample was also linked to a second study, of yellow fever vaccine responses in identical twins. That report adds: Twins' vaccine T cell responses reportedly seemed partly convergent and partly personalized.

The clonotype originates from a woman aged 18-29 years in good health. The rearrangement joins TRBV5-1 to TRBJ2-7; TRBD2 matches 14 bases. The sequencing sample was made of CD4+ T cells sorted from blood. The chain's CDR3 is CASSLGVGLAGGHSYEQYF. CDR3 DNA sequence: TGCGCCAGCAGCTTGGGCGTCGGACTAGCGGGAGGCCACTCCTACGAGCAGTACTTC.